This T cell receptor (beta chain) was sequenced in a study of long-term antiretroviral therapy in people with HIV. Overall study results and limits: The repertoire was dominated at all time points by clones expanded before ART.

Investigators performed immunoSEQ version v3.0 at survey level. The method was immunoSEQ multiplex PCR; TCRdb's version includes in-frame clones alone and lacks a portion of them. Found here are roughly 38,000 clones, roughly four fifths of them singletons; the top ten hold around 13%. The germline V and J ends were trimmed by 4 bases and 4 bases, with 11 bases remaining between them. This CDR3 is built from 14 residues. In germline, CDR1 is SGHRS, CDR2 YFSETQ. About this clone itself: The target antigen is unknown.

Everyone in the study who had HIV was treated in the United States. Before they underwent DNA extraction, samples held about 1-10 million cryopreserved PBMC. The source of this sequence is a man aged 18 to 30 with HIV. Sequencing used unsorted PBMCs, obtained 0.3 years after starting antiretroviral therapy. The chain combines TRBV5-1 with TRBJ2-2, with D unresolved. The CDR3 loop is CASSVAAVTGELFF. The CDR3 DNA is TGCGCCAGCAGCGTTGCGGCGGTCACCGGGGAGCTGTTTTTT.